A selection of T cell receptor beta chains follows, all from one sample in a study of T cell responses to AZD1222 COVID-19 vaccine. Generated by immunoSEQ multiplex PCR, the TCRdb table keeps only in-frame clones and is missing some. The sample shows 90,000 to 120,000 clones, 70% to 90% of them seen only once. Specimen: peripheral blood, collected on day 0 of AZD1222 vaccination. The receptors were gathered from an adult in good health. Both conserved end residues are part of each CDR3. The D gene is left open where the match is weak. Size is stated for part of the rows, as once, few or many counts, or as a class when the clone is expanded.

CDR3nt: TGTGCCAGCAACGACAGGGGGCTTCGGAACACTGAAGCTTTCTTT
CDR3aa: CASNDRGLRNTEAFF
j_gene: TRBJ1-1
v_gene: TRBV5-6
abundance: -
d_gene: TRBD1

CDR3nt: TGTGCCAGTAACGTACAGGGCACAGATACGCAGTATTTT
CDR3aa: CASNVQGTDTQYF
j_gene: TRBJ2-3
v_gene: TRBV19
abundance: -
d_gene: -

CDR3nt: TGTGCCAGCAGCCTACAGGGGCAGCCCCAGCATTTT
CDR3aa: CASSLQGQPQHF
j_gene: TRBJ1-5
v_gene: TRBV7-9
abundance: -
d_gene: TRBD1

CDR3nt: TGTGCCAGCAGCCTCCCTCGGGGGCGGGGGGGCGGTTACGAGCAGTACTTC
CDR3aa: CASSLPRGRGGGYEQYF
j_gene: TRBJ2-7
v_gene: TRBV3-1/TRBV3-2
abundance: -
d_gene: TRBD2

CDR3nt: TGTGCCAGTAGTATAGATACGAGCGGGGGGTACACAGATACGCAGTATTTT
CDR3aa: CASSIDTSGGYTDTQYF
j_gene: TRBJ2-3
v_gene: TRBV19
abundance: -
d_gene: TRBD2

CDR3nt: TGTGCCACCAGCAGAGATCGAGCCACAATCCACGAGCAGTACTTC
CDR3aa: CATSRDRATIHEQYF
j_gene: TRBJ2-7
v_gene: TRBV15
abundance: -
d_gene: -

CDR3nt: TGTGCCAGCAGCCAGCGGGGACTCAATCAGCCCCAGCATTTT
CDR3aa: CASSQRGLNQPQHF
j_gene: TRBJ1-5
v_gene: TRBV3-1/TRBV3-2
abundance: once
d_gene: -

CDR3nt: TGTGCCTGGTCAAAAGTAGGCAGACCCTACGAGCAGTACTTC
CDR3aa: CAWSKVGRPYEQYF
j_gene: TRBJ2-7
v_gene: TRBV30
abundance: -
d_gene: -

CDR3nt: TGTGCCACCAGTGATTTTGGCTACGAGCAGTACTTC
CDR3aa: CATSDFGYEQYF
j_gene: TRBJ2-7
v_gene: TRBV24-1
abundance: few
d_gene: -

CDR3nt: TGTGCCAGCAGTGAAAGGACCAGGGGGGGCTATAGGACAGATACGCAGTATTTT
CDR3aa: CASSERTRGGYRTDTQYF
j_gene: TRBJ2-3
v_gene: TRBV2
abundance: once
d_gene: -

CDR3nt: TGTGCCTGGGGCCAAGAGGCCCCTGAGCAGTTCTTC
CDR3aa: CAWGQEAPEQFF
j_gene: TRBJ2-1
v_gene: TRBV30
abundance: -
d_gene: -

CDR3nt: TGTGCCAGCAGTTTCCGGGACAATGAAAAACTGTTTTTT
CDR3aa: CASSFRDNEKLFF
j_gene: TRBJ1-4
v_gene: TRBV12-3/TRBV12-4
abundance: once
d_gene: -

CDR3nt: TGTGCCAGCAGCTTGAACGGCGGGGAGAGCACAGATACGCAGTATTTT
CDR3aa: CASSLNGGESTDTQYF
j_gene: TRBJ2-3
v_gene: TRBV5-4
abundance: -
d_gene: -

CDR3nt: TGTGCCAGTAGTATAGATCGACAGATCAATGAGCAGTTCTTC
CDR3aa: CASSIDRQINEQFF
j_gene: TRBJ2-1
v_gene: TRBV19
abundance: -
d_gene: -

CDR3nt: TGTGCCAGTAGTCAAGTCGGAACAGATACGCAGTATTTT
CDR3aa: CASSQVGTDTQYF
j_gene: TRBJ2-3
v_gene: TRBV19
abundance: -
d_gene: -

CDR3nt: TGTGCCACCAGCAGAGATCCCGGAGATACGCAGTATTTT
CDR3aa: CATSRDPGDTQYF
j_gene: TRBJ2-3
v_gene: TRBV15
abundance: -
d_gene: -

CDR3nt: TGTGCCAGCAGTTACTCGCCCACAGGGGGCAATCAGCCCCAGCATTTT
CDR3aa: CASSYSPTGGNQPQHF
j_gene: TRBJ1-5
v_gene: TRBV6-6
abundance: -
d_gene: TRBD1

CDR3nt: TGTGCCGGACCGACAGCGACATATAGCAATCAGCCCCAGCATTTT
CDR3aa: CAGPTATYSNQPQHF
j_gene: TRBJ1-5
v_gene: TRBV10-3
abundance: -
d_gene: -

CDR3nt: TGTGCTAGTGGTACTCTAGCGGGTAGCACAGATACGCAGTATTTT
CDR3aa: CASGTLAGSTDTQYF
j_gene: TRBJ2-3
v_gene: TRBV12-5
abundance: -
d_gene: TRBD2

CDR3nt: TGTGCCAGCAGTTACTTCGCCGGGGCTGTTAATGGCTACACCTTC
CDR3aa: CASSYFAGAVNGYTF
j_gene: TRBJ1-2
v_gene: TRBV6-5
abundance: once
d_gene: -

CDR3nt: TGTGCCAGCAGCTTATCGGCCGTGAGAGACGGCTACACCTTC
CDR3aa: CASSLSAVRDGYTF
j_gene: TRBJ1-2
v_gene: TRBV7-9
abundance: -
d_gene: -

CDR3nt: TGTGCCAGCAGCTTAGTGGGGGGCAGCCCCTCAGATGAGCAGTTCTTC
CDR3aa: CASSLVGGSPSDEQFF
j_gene: TRBJ2-1
v_gene: TRBV11-3
abundance: -
d_gene: -

CDR3nt: TGTGCCAGCTCAACGACGACAGGGTTGAACACTGAAGCTTTCTTT
CDR3aa: CASSTTTGLNTEAFF
j_gene: TRBJ1-1
v_gene: TRBV18
abundance: -
d_gene: TRBD1

CDR3nt: TGTGCCAGCAGCAGAACTAGCGGGAACACCGGGGAGCTGTTTTTT
CDR3aa: CASSRTSGNTGELFF
j_gene: TRBJ2-2
v_gene: TRBV7-9
abundance: -
d_gene: TRBD2

CDR3nt: TGTGCCAGCAGTGACTATTCGCCTCTCACAGGGGGGAGAGGCTACACCTTC
CDR3aa: CASSDYSPLTGGRGYTF
j_gene: TRBJ1-2
v_gene: TRBV6-1
abundance: -
d_gene: TRBD1

CDR3nt: TGTGCCAGCAGCCCGGCGACAGGTGACTATGGCTACACCTTC
CDR3aa: CASSPATGDYGYTF
j_gene: TRBJ1-2
v_gene: TRBV3-1/TRBV3-2
abundance: once
d_gene: -

CDR3nt: TGTGCCAGTAGTATCAGGGGGCTGGGGAACACTGAAGCTTTCTTT
CDR3aa: CASSIRGLGNTEAFF
j_gene: TRBJ1-1
v_gene: TRBV19
abundance: -
d_gene: TRBD1

CDR3nt: TGTGCCAGTAGTATGGGACAGGGTGGTGGCTACACCTTC
CDR3aa: CASSMGQGGGYTF
j_gene: TRBJ1-2
v_gene: TRBV19
abundance: -
d_gene: TRBD1

CDR3nt: TGTGCCAGCAGCCAAGAGGGACAGGGTTATCAGCCCCAGCATTTT
CDR3aa: CASSQEGQGYQPQHF
j_gene: TRBJ1-5
v_gene: TRBV4-2
abundance: -
d_gene: TRBD1

CDR3nt: TGTGCCAGCTCACCACTGGGGGTGGGGGAGCAGTACTTC
CDR3aa: CASSPLGVGEQYF
j_gene: TRBJ2-7
v_gene: TRBV18
abundance: -
d_gene: -

CDR3nt: TGCGCCAGCAGCGTATCCCCGGGGAATGAAAAACTGTTTTTT
CDR3aa: CASSVSPGNEKLFF
j_gene: TRBJ1-4
v_gene: TRBV5-1
abundance: -
d_gene: -

CDR3nt: TGCGCCAGCGGGAGTAACAAGAACACTGAAGCTTTCTTT
CDR3aa: CASGSNKNTEAFF
j_gene: TRBJ1-1
v_gene: TRBV10-2
abundance: -
d_gene: -

CDR3nt: TGTGCCAGCAGCTTAGCGTACAATCCGAACACTGAAGCTTTCTTT
CDR3aa: CASSLAYNPNTEAFF
j_gene: TRBJ1-1
v_gene: TRBV7-9
abundance: few
d_gene: -

CDR3nt: TGTGCCAGCAGCCGGGGACAGGGGGTCGGGGCCTATGGCTACACCTTC
CDR3aa: CASSRGQGVGAYGYTF
j_gene: TRBJ1-2
v_gene: TRBV3-1/TRBV3-2
abundance: -
d_gene: TRBD1

CDR3nt: TGTGCCAGCAGCTGGGGAGGGGACAATGAGCAGTTCTTC
CDR3aa: CASSWGGDNEQFF
j_gene: TRBJ2-1
v_gene: TRBV7-9
abundance: -
d_gene: TRBD2

CDR3nt: TGTGCCAGCAGTCCCACCCAGGACAGAAAAGGACACGAGCAGTACTTC
CDR3aa: CASSPTQDRKGHEQYF
j_gene: TRBJ2-7
v_gene: TRBV27
abundance: -
d_gene: -

CDR3nt: TGTGCCAGCAGGGCGGGGACAGGGGGCGCCAAGTGGTACTTC
CDR3aa: CASRAGTGGAKWYF
j_gene: TRBJ2-4
v_gene: TRBV27
abundance: few
d_gene: TRBD1

CDR3nt: TGTGCCAGCAGCTCCCTCGGGCTAGTGGGGGGGCCCACCCAGTACTTC
CDR3aa: CASSSLGLVGGPTQYF
j_gene: TRBJ2-5
v_gene: TRBV11-2
abundance: -
d_gene: -

CDR3nt: TGTGCCAGCAGTTACGGAGGGTGGGGCACAGATACGCAGTATTTT
CDR3aa: CASSYGGWGTDTQYF
j_gene: TRBJ2-3
v_gene: TRBV6-5
abundance: -
d_gene: -

CDR3nt: TGTGCCAGCAGCCAAGATCAGAGCAATACACTGAAAGCTTTCTTT
CDR3aa: CASSQDQSNTLKAFF
j_gene: TRBJ1-1
v_gene: TRBV3-1/TRBV3-2
abundance: -
d_gene: -